This T cell receptor (beta chain) was captured in a study of technical replicates of blood from a handful of donors (dated by TCRdb to the late 2010s). The receptor library was made with the immunoSEQ multiplex PCR assay. Here the immuneACCESS table is served through TCRdb, limited to in-frame sequences with V and J called. Missing clones are a known gap in these copies; in checked studies unresolved V genes cover under half, and the rest lacks a known reason. The sample data list approximately 81,000 clones, and nearly 97% of these were observed just once. Together, the top ten hold 0.35% to 0.45% of the sample. With regard to this clone: The target of this receptor is not known. No base quality information exists; no much larger clone differs at one position. Other nucleotide sequences in the sample specify the same CDR3.

Specimen: T cells isolated from PBMCs. This TCR came from a human donor in good health.

Here the CDR3 is given as CAWSVGSSYEQYF. At the DNA level, the sequence is TGTGCCTGGAGTGTCGGGAGCTCCTACGAGCAGTACTTC. Here the chain combines TRBV30 and TRBJ2-7; the D region possibly corresponds to TRBD2 (6 bases align). The CDR3 starts with the cysteine, ends with the phenylalanine, and has 13 residues. Only the CDR3 portion is preserved as DNA: 39 bases, with reading frame beginning at the first base. V was cut back by 0 bases and J by 0 bases, leaving a gap of 6 bases between them. The germline V gene (reference sequence) sets CDR1 to GTSNPN and CDR2 to SVGIG.